Sequencing of this TCR beta chain was carried out in a study of blood T cell repertoires in COVID-19. Here immunoSEQ multiplex PCR was the method, and the copy in TCRdb shows in-frame clones only, minus some. The repertoire holds roughly 200,000 clones, with approximately 88% as singletons. The CDR3 has 14 residues. The V gene's germline CDR1 is ENHRY and CDR2 SYGVKD. The V and J ends lost 2 bases and 2 bases respectively, with 9 bases between them. V usage is TRBV10-3 and J usage is TRBJ2-5, with D perhaps TRBD1 (6 bases). The sequenced sample was peripheral blood. This TCR derives from a woman aged 30 to 39 with acute or convalescent COVID-19. As DNA, the CDR3 is TGTGCCATCAGTGAGCATCAGGGGCAAGAGACCCAGTACTTC. Amino acid sequence: CAISEHQGQETQYF.